The sequence of this T cell receptor (beta chain) was determined in a study of cytomegalovirus exposure and HLA in healthy donors. Broader study findings: The study put 150 to 200 TCR beta chains on its list as cytomegalovirus-associated. In an earlier analysis, in fewer than 700 donors, most V segments appeared productive either ~87% or ~30% of the time.

The PCR contained 60 Vbeta and 13 Jbeta primers. Data came from immunoSEQ multiplex PCR; TCRdb stores just in-frame clones and leaves some out. This sample has about 90,000 clones, with approximately 79% found just once. CDR1 is SGHRS and CDR2 is YFSETQ in the germline V gene. J gave up 6 bases and V 0 bases, and 6 bases lay outside the gene matches. The CDR3 loop spans 15 amino acids. Donors were nominally healthy when sampled, though unrecorded immune exposures were likely. Concerning this clone: The antigen is not known. At the DNA level, this CDR3 is encoded by other sequences in the same sample as well.

The sequence derives from a woman aged 60 to 75 in good health and CMV-seropositive. Sequencing was carried out using PBMCs. The chain couples TRBV5-1 to TRBJ1-1; 9 bases agree with TRBD1. The CDR3 nucleotides read TGCGCCAGCAGCTTGGACGGGACAGGGTTCGCTGAAGCTTTCTTT. Translated: CASSLDGTGFAEAFF. The full variable domain, completed using reference TRBV5-1 and TRBJ1-1, is KAGVTQTPRYLIKTRGQQVTLSCSPISGHRSVSWYQQTPGQGLQFLFEYFSETQRNKGNFPGRFSGRQFSNSRSEMNVSTLELGDSALYLCASSLDGTGFAEAFFGQGTRLTVV.